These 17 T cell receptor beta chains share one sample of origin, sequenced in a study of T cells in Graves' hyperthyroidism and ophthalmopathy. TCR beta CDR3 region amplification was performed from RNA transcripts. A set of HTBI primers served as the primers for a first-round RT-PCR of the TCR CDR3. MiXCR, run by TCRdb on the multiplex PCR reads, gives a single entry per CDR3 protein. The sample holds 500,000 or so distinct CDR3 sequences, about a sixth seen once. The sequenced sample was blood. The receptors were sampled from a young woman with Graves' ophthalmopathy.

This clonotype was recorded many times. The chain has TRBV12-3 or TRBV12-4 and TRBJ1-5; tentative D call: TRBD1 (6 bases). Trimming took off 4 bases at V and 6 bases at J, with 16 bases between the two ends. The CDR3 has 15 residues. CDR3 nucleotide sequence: TGTGCCAGCAGTTCGAGGGGGTCGGCGGGTCAGCCCCAGCATTTT. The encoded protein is CASSSRGSAGQPQHF.

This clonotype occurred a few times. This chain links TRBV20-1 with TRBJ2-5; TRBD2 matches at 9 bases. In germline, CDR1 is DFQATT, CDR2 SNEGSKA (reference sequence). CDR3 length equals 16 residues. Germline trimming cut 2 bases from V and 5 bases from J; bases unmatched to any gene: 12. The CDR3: CSARYPVAGDSETQYF. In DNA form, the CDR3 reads TGCAGTGCTAGATATCCCGTAGCGGGAGATAGCGAGACCCAGTACTTC.

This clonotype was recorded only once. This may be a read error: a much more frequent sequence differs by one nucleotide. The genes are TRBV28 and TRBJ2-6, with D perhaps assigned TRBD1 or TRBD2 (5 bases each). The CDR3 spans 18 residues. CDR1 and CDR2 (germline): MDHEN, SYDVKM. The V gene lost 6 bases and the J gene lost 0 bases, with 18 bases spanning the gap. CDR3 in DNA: TGTGCCAGCAGCTCGAAGGGGACCGCATTCTCTGGGGCCAACGTCCTGACTTTC. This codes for CASSSKGTAFSGANVLTF.

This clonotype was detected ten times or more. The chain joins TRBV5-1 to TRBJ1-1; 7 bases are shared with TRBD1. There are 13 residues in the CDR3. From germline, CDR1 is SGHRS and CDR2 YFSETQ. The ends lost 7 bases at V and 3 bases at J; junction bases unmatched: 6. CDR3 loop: CASRQGKDTEAFF. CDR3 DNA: TGCGCCAGCCGACAGGGAAAGGACACTGAAGCTTTCTTT.

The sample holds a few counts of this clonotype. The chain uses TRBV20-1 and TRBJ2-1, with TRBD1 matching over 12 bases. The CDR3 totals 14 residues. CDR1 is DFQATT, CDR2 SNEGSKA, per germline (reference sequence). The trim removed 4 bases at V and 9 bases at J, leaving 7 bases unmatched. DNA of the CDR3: TGCAGTGCTATGGCCGGGACAGGGGGCGTTGAGCAGTTCTTC. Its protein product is CSAMAGTGGVEQFF.

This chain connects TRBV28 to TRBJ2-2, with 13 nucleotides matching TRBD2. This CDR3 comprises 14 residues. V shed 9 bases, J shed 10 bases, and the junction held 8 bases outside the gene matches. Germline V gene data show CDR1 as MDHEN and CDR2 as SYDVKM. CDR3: CASCTSGGAAELFF. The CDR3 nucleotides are TGTGCCAGTTGTACTAGCGGGGGGGCCGCGGAGCTGTTTTTT.

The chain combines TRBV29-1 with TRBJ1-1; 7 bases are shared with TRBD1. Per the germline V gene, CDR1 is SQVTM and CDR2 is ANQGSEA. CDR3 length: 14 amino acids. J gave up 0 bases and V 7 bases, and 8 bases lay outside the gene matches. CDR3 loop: CSDGGGTVNTEAFF. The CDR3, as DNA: TGCAGCGACGGCGGGGGGACAGTGAACACTGAAGCTTTCTTT.

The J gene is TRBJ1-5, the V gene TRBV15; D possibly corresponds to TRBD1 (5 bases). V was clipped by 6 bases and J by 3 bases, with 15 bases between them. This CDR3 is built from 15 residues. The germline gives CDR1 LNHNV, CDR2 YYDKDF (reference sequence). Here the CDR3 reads CATSPNRDLNQPQHF. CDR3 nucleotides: TGTGCCACCAGTCCAAACCGGGACCTCAATCAGCCCCAGCATTTT.

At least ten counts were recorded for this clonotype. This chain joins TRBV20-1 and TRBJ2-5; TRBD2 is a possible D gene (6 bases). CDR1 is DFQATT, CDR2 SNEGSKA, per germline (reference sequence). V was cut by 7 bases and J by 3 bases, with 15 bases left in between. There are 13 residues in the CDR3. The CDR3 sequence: CSDLEWGEETQYF. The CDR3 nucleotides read TGCAGTGACCTAGAGTGGGGGGAAGAGACCCAGTACTTC.

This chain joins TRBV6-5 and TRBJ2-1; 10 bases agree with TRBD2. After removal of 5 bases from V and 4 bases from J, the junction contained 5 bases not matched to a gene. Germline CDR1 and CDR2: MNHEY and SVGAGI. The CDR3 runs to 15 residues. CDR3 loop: CASSPLAGQYNEQFF. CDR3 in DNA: TGTGCCAGCAGTCCACTAGCGGGGCAATACAATGAGCAGTTCTTC.

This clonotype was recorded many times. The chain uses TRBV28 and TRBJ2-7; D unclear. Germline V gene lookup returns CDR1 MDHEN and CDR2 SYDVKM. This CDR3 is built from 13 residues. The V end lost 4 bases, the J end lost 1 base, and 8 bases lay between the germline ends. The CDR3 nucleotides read TGTGCCAGCAGTTCCGAGAAATCCTACGAGCAGTACTTC. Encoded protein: CASSSEKSYEQYF.

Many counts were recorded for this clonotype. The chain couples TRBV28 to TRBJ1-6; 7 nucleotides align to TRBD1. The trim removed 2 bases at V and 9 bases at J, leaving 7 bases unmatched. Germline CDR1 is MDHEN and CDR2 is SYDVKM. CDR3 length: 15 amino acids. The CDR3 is CASSLIDRDVSPLHF. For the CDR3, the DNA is TGTGCCAGCAGTTTAATTGACAGGGACGTTTCACCCCTCCACTTT.

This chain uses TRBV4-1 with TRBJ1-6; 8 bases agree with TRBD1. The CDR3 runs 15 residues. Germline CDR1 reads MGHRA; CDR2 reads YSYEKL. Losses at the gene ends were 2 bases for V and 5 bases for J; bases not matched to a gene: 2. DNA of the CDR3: TGCGCCAGCAGCCAATCGGACAGGGATAATTCACCCCTCCACTTT. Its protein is CASSQSDRDNSPLHF.

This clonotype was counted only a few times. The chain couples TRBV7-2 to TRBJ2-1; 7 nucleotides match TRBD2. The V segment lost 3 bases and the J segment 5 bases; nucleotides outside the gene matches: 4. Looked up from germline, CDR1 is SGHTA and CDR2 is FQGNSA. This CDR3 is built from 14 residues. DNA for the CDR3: TGTGCCAGCAGCTTGGGACTAATGAACAATGAGCAGTTCTTC. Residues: CASSLGLMNNEQFF.

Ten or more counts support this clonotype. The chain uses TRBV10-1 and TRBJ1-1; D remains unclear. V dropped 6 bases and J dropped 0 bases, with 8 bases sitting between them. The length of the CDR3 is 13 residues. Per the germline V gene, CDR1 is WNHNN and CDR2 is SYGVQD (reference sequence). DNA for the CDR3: TGCGCCAGCAGCACGGATGTGAACACTGAAGCTTTCTTT. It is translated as CASSTDVNTEAFF.

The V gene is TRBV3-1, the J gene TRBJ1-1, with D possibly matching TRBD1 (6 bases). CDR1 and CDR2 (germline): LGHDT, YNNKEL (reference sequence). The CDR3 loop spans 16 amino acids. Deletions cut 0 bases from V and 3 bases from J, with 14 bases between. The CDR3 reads CASSQDWGGWDTEAFF. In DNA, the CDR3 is TGTGCCAGCAGCCAAGATTGGGGGGGCTGGGACACTGAAGCTTTCTTT.

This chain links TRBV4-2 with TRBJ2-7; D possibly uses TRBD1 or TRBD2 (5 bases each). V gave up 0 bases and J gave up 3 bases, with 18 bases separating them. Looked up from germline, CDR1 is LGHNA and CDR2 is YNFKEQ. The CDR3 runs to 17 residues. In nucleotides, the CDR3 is TGTGCCAGCAGCCAAGATAGGATTGGGACGGGGTTCTACGAGCAGTACTTC. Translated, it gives CASSQDRIGTGFYEQYF.